This passage covers 22 T cell receptor beta chains from one sample sequenced in a study of T cell repertoires in cytomegalovirus infection. These TCRs are of unknown antigen specificity. MiXCR was run by TCRdb on the reads, yielding one entry per CDR3 protein. The sample has approximately 1,000,000 distinct CDR3 sequences, approximately 31% seen once; the top ten hold 11% to 15%. Sample: cultured CD8+ T cells from PBMCs, taken from culture after CMV antigen stimulation. These receptor sequences come from a human donor in good health (CMV status not recorded). Some clones in this sample may be carry-over from other donors' samples.

This clonotype was counted a few times. The chain couples TRBV2 to TRBJ2-3, with TRBD1 matching 7 bases. V lost 4 bases and J lost 4; bases outside the gene matches: 11. There are 16 residues in the CDR3. Germline V CDR1 and CDR2: SNHLY, FYNNEI. CDR3 sequence: CASSGGAAGGADTQYF. The CDR3 bases are TGTGCCAGCAGTGGGGGTGCGGCAGGGGGAGCAGATACGCAGTATTTT.

The chain couples TRBV11-2 to TRBJ2-7; 14 bases align to TRBD2. The CDR3 loop spans 16 amino acids. V shed 6 bases and J 5 bases; nucleotides not matched to a gene: 9. CDR1 and CDR2 (germline): SGHAT, FQNNGV. This CDR3 reads CASSPGMTSGGDEQYF. DNA for the CDR3: TGTGCCAGCAGTCCCGGAATGACTAGCGGGGGGGACGAGCAGTACTTC. Full variable domain (remainder filled in from reference TRBV11-2 and TRBJ2-7): EAGVAQSPRYKIIEKRQSVAFWCNPISGHATLYWYQQILGQGPKLLIQFQNNGVVDDSQLPKDRFSAERLKGVDSTLKIQPAKLEDSAVYLCASSPGMTSGGDEQYFGPGTRLTVT.

The chain recombines TRBV29-1 with TRBJ2-2, with D possibly being TRBD1 (6 bases). The CDR3 length is 13 residues. V was shortened by 7 bases and J by 4 bases, with 13 bases between the two germline ends. CDR1 SQVTM and CDR2 ANQGSEA come from the germline V gene. CDR3 bases: TGCAGCGGATTTCAGGGGCTCACCGGGGAGCTGTTTTTT. It specifies CSGFQGLTGELFF.

The chain has TRBV7-9 and TRBJ2-7, with D perhaps assigned TRBD1 or TRBD2 (5 bases each). Trimming took off 1 base at V and 0 bases at J, with 13 bases between the two ends. CDR1 is SEHNR and CDR2 is FQNEAQ in the germline V gene (reference sequence). The CDR3 loop spans 16 amino acids. CDR3 bases: TGTGCCAGCAGCTTAGGCTTCTGGGGGAGCTCCTACGAGCAGTACTTC. This codes for CASSLGFWGSSYEQYF.

V and J are TRBV7-8 and TRBJ2-5, with a possible D match to TRBD2 (5 bases). The CDR3 has 16 residues. Trimming removed 1 base from V and 5 bases from J, with 17 bases in between. CDR1 and CDR2 from the germline V gene are SGHVS and FQNEAQ. CDR3 coding DNA: TGTGCCAGCAGCTTAGGACCACGGGGTTTCCAGGAGACCCAGTACTTC. This gives the protein CASSLGPRGFQETQYF.

This clonotype was picked up a small number of times. DNA for the CDR3: TGTGCCAGCAGTCCGGGACAGGGGATGGGCACTGAAGCTTTCTTT. Translating gives CASSPGQGMGTEAFF. The rearrangement uses TRBV12-3 or TRBV12-4 and TRBJ1-1, with TRBD1 matching 10 bases. This CDR3 is 15 amino acids long. V was clipped by 5 bases and J by 4 bases; unmatched bases: 7.

The CDR3 protein is CASSIGLAGGTEQFF. The CDR3 DNA is TGTGCCAGCAGCATCGGACTAGCGGGGGGGACTGAGCAGTTCTTC. The V call is TRBV7-8, the J call TRBJ2-1, with TRBD2 identical over 15 bases. Germline V lookup: CDR1 SGHVS, CDR2 FQNEAQ. The CDR3 covers 15 residues. The ends lost 5 bases at V and 9 bases at J; junction bases unmatched: 5. Using reference TRBV7-8 and TRBJ2-1 for the parts outside the CDR3, the full variable domain is GAGVSQSPRYKVAKRGQDVALRCDPISGHVSLFWYQQALGQGPEFLTYFQNEAQLDKSGLPSDRFFAERPEGSVSTLKIQRTQQEDSAVYLCASSIGLAGGTEQFFGPGTRLTVL.

The V gene is TRBV24-1, the J gene TRBJ2-2, with D unresolved. Trimming cost V 3 bases and J 4 bases, with 8 bases left between them. This CDR3 spans 14 amino acids. CDR1 and CDR2 from the germline V gene are KGHDR and SFDVKD. The CDR3 nucleotides read TGTGCCACCAGTGATAATCGGGCCACCGGGGAGCTGTTTTTT. Protein sequence: CATSDNRATGELFF.

The chain employs TRBV2 and TRBJ2-2; D may be TRBD1 (6 bases). This CDR3 region has 17 residues. V lost 3 bases and J 0 bases, leaving 14 bases between the germline ends. The germline gives CDR1 SNHLY, CDR2 FYNNEI. For the CDR3, the DNA is TGTGCCAGCAGTGATCAGTTTGACAGGCCGAACACCGGGGAGCTGTTTTTT. Translation gives CASSDQFDRPNTGELFF.

The chain employs TRBV6-5 and TRBJ1-1; possible D gene TRBD1, 5 bases. Deletions cut 6 bases from V and 8 bases from J, with 19 bases between. The CDR3 has 14 residues. The V gene's germline CDR1 is MNHEY and CDR2 SVGAGI. As DNA, the CDR3 is TGTGCCAGCAGCTGGGGGGAAGTCGGCGGGGAAGCTTTCTTT. This sequence encodes CASSWGEVGGEAFF.

This clonotype was observed a handful of times. The genes are TRBV27 and TRBJ1-1; D may be TRBD1 (5 bases). The CDR3 has 15 amino acids. The germline V and J ends were trimmed by 0 bases and 5 bases, with 13 bases remaining between them. CDR1 and CDR2 from the germline V gene are MNHEY and SMNVEV (reference sequence). The CDR3 region has the DNA TGTGCCAGCAGTTTATCCTCGGGGGGAGGGACTGAAGCTTTCTTT. It yields the protein CASSLSSGGGTEAFF.

V gene TRBV4-2 combines with J gene TRBJ1-1, with D unresolved. V gave up 1 base and J gave up 3 bases, with 15 bases separating them. Per germline, CDR1 LGHNA and CDR2 YNFKEQ. The CDR3 totals 16 residues. CDR3 region: CASSQATPLFDTEAFF. CDR3 nucleotide sequence: TGTGCCAGCAGCCAAGCGACCCCTCTATTCGACACTGAAGCTTTCTTT.

To note about this clonotype: The junction departs from germline at one end; a sequencing error may be responsible. V gene TRBV7-6 combines with J gene TRBJ2-1; 11 bases are shared with TRBD2. The CDR3 length is 16 residues. Germline assignment: CDR1 SGHVS and CDR2 FNYEAQ. CDR3 sequence (DNA): TGTGTCAGCAGCCCTAGACTAGCGGGGATATACAATGAGCAGTTCTTC. The encoded protein is CVSSPRLAGIYNEQFF.

The chain carries TRBV28 and TRBJ2-5; D remains ambiguous. Trimming shortened V by 7 bases and J by 5 bases, and 20 bases separated the two germline ends. This CDR3 has 15 residues. Germline assignment: CDR1 MDHEN and CDR2 SYDVKM. CDR3 sequence: CASTPTSDFRETQYF. DNA of the CDR3: TGTGCCAGCACCCCCACGTCAGATTTCAGGGAGACCCAGTACTTC.

The CDR3: CASSSEGGSGGYTF. The CDR3, as DNA: TGCGCCAGCAGCTCCGAAGGGGGGTCTGGAGGCTACACCTTC. This sequence joins TRBV5-1 and TRBJ1-2; the D gene is possibly TRBD1 (6 bases). Germline lookup yields CDR1 SGHRS and CDR2 YFSETQ. Trimming stripped 3 bases from V and 8 bases from J, with 17 bases between. The CDR3 sequence is 14 residues long.

This clonotype has more than one count but fewer than ten. The rearrangement joins TRBV12-3 or TRBV12-4 to TRBJ1-1; D remains unclear. Trimming took off 7 bases at V and 11 bases at J, with 8 bases between the two ends. The CDR3 contains 9 residues. Here the CDR3 DNA reads TGTGCCAGCACCCGGCCCGCTTTCTTT. Translation: CASTRPAFF.

V gene TRBV4-1 combines with J gene TRBJ1-5; maybe TRBD1 (5 bases). This CDR3 comprises 14 residues. V was pared by 1 base and J by 4 bases, with 8 bases between. The germline CDR1 and CDR2 sequences are MGHRA and YSYEKL. The CDR3 coding sequence is TGCGCCAGCAGCCAAGCAGGGAGGAATCAGCCCCAGCATTTT. Protein product: CASSQAGRNQPQHF.

This chain uses TRBV2 with TRBJ2-2; tentatively, D is TRBD1 (6 bases). Trimming removed 4 bases at V and 2 bases at J, with 20 bases between. Per the germline V gene, CDR1 is SNHLY and CDR2 is FYNNEI. This CDR3 region has 18 residues. For the CDR3, the DNA is TGTGCCAGCAGTGCTGCGACAGGCGCGCCATTCAACACCGGGGAGCTGTTTTTT. This encodes CASSAATGAPFNTGELFF.

This clonotype was picked up a small number of times. The chain has TRBV11-3 and TRBJ2-2; no reliable D call. In germline, CDR1 is SGHNT, CDR2 YENEEA. The CDR3 loop spans 15 amino acids. Trimming shortened V by 5 bases and J by 5 bases, and 15 bases separated the two germline ends. CDR3 sequence (DNA): TGTGCCAGCAGCCCCTGGGCAGGTCTGACCGGGGAGCTGTTTTTT. As protein: CASSPWAGLTGELFF. Together with reference TRBV11-3 and TRBJ2-2, the CDR3 gives the full variable domain: EAGVVQSPRYKIIEKKQPVAFWCNPISGHNTLYWYLQNLGQGPELLIRYENEEAVDDSQLPKDRFSAERLKGVDSTLKIQPAELGDSAVYLCASSPWAGLTGELFFGEGSRLTVL.

The chain employs TRBV7-8 and TRBJ1-3, with 8 nucleotides matching TRBD1. Germline assignment: CDR1 SGHVS and CDR2 FQNEAQ. Trimming took 3 bases from V and 0 from J; bases not matched to a gene: 10. The CDR3 runs to 18 residues. The CDR3, as DNA: TGTGCCAGCAGCTTGGACAGGGAGCTCTATTACTCTGGAAACACCATATATTTT. Its protein is CASSLDRELYYSGNTIYF.

A word on this clonotype: The junction departs from germline at one end; a sequencing error may be responsible. The chain joins TRBV6-2 or TRBV6-3 to TRBJ2-1; 7 nucleotides align to TRBD2. Germline assignment: CDR1 MNHEY and CDR2 SVGEGT. The CDR3 covers 16 residues. Here the CDR3 DNA reads TGTGCCAACAGTTACTCATGGACTAGTGGAGGCGATGAGCAGTTCTTC. Amino acid sequence: CANSYSWTSGGDEQFF.

This sequence joins TRBV19 and TRBJ1-6; 7 nucleotides line up with TRBD1. The trim removed 7 bases at V and 7 bases at J, leaving 10 bases unmatched. CDR1 LNHDA and CDR2 SQIVND come from the germline V gene (reference sequence). The CDR3 has 15 amino acids. CDR3 region: CASTLGQERNSPLHF. The CDR3 nucleotides are TGTGCCAGTACCCTCGGACAGGAGAGAAATTCACCCCTCCACTTT.